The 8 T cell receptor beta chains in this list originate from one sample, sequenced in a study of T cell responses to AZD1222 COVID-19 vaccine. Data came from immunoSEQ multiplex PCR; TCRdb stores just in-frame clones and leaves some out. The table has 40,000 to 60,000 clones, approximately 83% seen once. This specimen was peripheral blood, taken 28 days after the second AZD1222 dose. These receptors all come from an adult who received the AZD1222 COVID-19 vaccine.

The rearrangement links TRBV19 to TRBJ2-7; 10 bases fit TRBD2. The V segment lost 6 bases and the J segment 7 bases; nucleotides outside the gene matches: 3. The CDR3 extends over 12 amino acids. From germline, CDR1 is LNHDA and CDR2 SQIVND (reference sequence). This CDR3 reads CASRGLAREQYF. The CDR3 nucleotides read TGTGCCAGTAGGGGACTAGCGAGGGAGCAGTACTTC.

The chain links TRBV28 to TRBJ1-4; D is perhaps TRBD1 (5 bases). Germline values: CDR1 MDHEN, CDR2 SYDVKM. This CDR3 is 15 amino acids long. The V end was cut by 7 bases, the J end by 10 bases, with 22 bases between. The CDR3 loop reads CASTASEAGPGKLFF. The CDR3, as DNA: TGTGCCAGCACCGCCTCGGAGGCAGGGCCAGGAAAACTGTTTTTT.

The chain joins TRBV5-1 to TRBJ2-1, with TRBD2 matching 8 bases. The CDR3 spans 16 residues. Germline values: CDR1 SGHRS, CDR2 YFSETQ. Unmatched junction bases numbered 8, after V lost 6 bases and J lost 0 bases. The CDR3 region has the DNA TGCGCCAGCAACCTAGCGGGTGGCTACTCCTACAATGAGCAGTTCTTC. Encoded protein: CASNLAGGYSYNEQFF.

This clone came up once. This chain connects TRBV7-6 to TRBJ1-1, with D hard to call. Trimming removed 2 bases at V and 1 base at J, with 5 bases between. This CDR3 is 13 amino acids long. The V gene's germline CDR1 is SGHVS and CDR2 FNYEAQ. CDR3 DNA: TGTGCCAGCAGCTTACACTGGAACACTGAAGCTTTCTTT. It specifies CASSLHWNTEAFF.

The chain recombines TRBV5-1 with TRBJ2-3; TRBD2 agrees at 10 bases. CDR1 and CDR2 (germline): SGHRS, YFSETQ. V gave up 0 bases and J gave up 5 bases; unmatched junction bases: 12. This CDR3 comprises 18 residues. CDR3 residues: CASSLEGLAGEFGDTQYF. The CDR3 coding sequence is TGCGCCAGCAGCTTGGAGGGGCTAGCGGGAGAGTTTGGAGATACGCAGTATTTT.

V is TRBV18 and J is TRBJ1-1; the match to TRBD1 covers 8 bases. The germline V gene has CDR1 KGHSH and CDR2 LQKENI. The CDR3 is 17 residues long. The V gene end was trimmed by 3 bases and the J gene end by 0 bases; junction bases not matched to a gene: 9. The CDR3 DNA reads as TGTGCCAGCTCACCCCCCCGACAGGGGCCCATGAACACTGAAGCTTTCTTT. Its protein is CASSPPRQGPMNTEAFF.

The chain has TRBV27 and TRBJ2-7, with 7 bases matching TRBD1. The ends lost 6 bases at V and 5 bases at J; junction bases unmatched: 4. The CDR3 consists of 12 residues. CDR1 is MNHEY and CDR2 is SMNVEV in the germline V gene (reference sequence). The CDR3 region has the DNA TGTGCCAGCAGCCGGGACAGAAACGAGCAGTACTTC. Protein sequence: CASSRDRNEQYF.

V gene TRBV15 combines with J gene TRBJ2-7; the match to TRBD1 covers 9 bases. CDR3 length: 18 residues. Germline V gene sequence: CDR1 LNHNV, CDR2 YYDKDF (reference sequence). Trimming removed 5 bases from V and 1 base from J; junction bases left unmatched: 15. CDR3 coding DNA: TGTGCCACCAGCCCTTCCTCCCGGGACAGGGAGCCTTCCTACGAGCAGTACTTC. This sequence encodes CATSPSSRDREPSYEQYF.